These 17 T cell receptor beta chains share one sample of origin, sequenced in a study of T cell responses to AZD1222 COVID-19 vaccine. Some clones are missing from TCRdb's copy, which holds only in-frame ones; the method was immunoSEQ multiplex PCR. The sample records over 130,000 clones, 80% to 95% being singletons. The sequencing used peripheral blood, collected 28 days after the second AZD1222 dose. These receptors were obtained from an adult who received the AZD1222 COVID-19 vaccine.

This chain uses TRBV2 with TRBJ1-1; TRBD1 matches 7 bases. This CDR3 is 16 amino acids long. The V gene end was trimmed by 2 bases and the J gene end by 4 bases; junction bases not matched to a gene: 10. Germline loops: CDR1 SNHLY, CDR2 FYNNEI. This CDR3 reads CASSEFLTGASTEAFF. Written as DNA, the CDR3 is TGTGCCAGCAGTGAATTTTTAACAGGGGCGTCCACTGAAGCTTTCTTT.

By share, this clone counts as medium-sized. J is TRBJ2-7 and V is TRBV4-3; 7 bases are a match to TRBD2. V lost 2 bases to trimming and J lost 4 bases; unmatched junction nucleotides: 8. Germline CDR1 LGHNA, CDR2 YSLEER. The CDR3 has 15 residues. The CDR3 region has the DNA TGCGCCAGCAGCCAAACGGCTAGCGGTGTATACGAGCAGTACTTC. Its translation: CASSQTASGVYEQYF.

V usage is TRBV25-1 and J usage is TRBJ2-1; a weak D match, TRBD2 (6 bases). The length of the CDR3 is 16 residues. V was cut by 3 bases and J by 9 bases, with 21 bases left in between. The germline gives CDR1 MGHDK, CDR2 SYGVNS. In nucleotides, the CDR3 is TGTGCCAGCAGTGACCCGACTAGTTTTAAAGAGGGTGAGCAGTTCTTC. Protein product: CASSDPTSFKEGEQFF.

This chain joins TRBV28 and TRBJ2-1, with D possibly being TRBD2 (7 bases). The CDR3 is 15 amino acids. V lost 6 bases and J lost 3, with 15 bases in between. Germline assignment: CDR1 MDHEN and CDR2 SYDVKM. The CDR3 coding sequence is TGTGCCAGCAGCCGGCACAGGGAGGGCTACAATGAGCAGTTCTTC. Translating gives CASSRHREGYNEQFF.

The chain employs TRBV28 and TRBJ1-3; 7 bases map to TRBD1. V was pared by 10 bases and J by 4 bases, with 7 bases of the junction left unmatched. This CDR3 spans 13 amino acids. The germline gives CDR1 MDHEN, CDR2 SYDVKM. CDR3 loop: CATATGHGNTIYF. CDR3 coding DNA: TGTGCCACCGCGACAGGGCACGGAAACACCATATATTTT.

This chain links TRBV6-5 with TRBJ2-7; TRBD1 aligns across 7 bases. After removal of 5 bases from V and 2 bases from J, the junction contained 6 bases not matched to a gene. Germline V lookup: CDR1 MNHEY, CDR2 SVGAGI. The CDR3 is made up of 14 amino acids. CDR3 residues: CASSSRTGAYEQYF. The CDR3 region has the DNA TGTGCCAGCAGTAGCCGGACAGGAGCCTACGAGCAGTACTTC.

The chain is built from TRBV28 and TRBJ1-2; D might be TRBD1 (5 bases). CDR3 size: 14 residues. Germline CDR1 and CDR2: MDHEN and SYDVKM. The germline V and J ends were trimmed by 6 bases and 7 bases, with 18 bases remaining between them. CDR3: CASSLRRGSGGYTF. The CDR3 region has the DNA TGTGCCAGCAGCCTAAGAAGGGGTTCTGGTGGCTACACCTTC.

The rearrangement links TRBV4-1 to TRBJ1-4; no definite D call. CDR3 length equals 17 residues. The V and J ends lost 0 bases and 8 bases respectively, with 19 bases between them. Germline CDR1 is MGHRA and CDR2 is YSYEKL. As DNA, the CDR3 is TGCGCCAGCAGCCAAGAAGAACGTGAGTGGGTCTTCGAAAAACTGTTTTTT. Encoded protein: CASSQEEREWVFEKLFF.

This chain joins TRBV24-1 and TRBJ1-5; no reliable D call. There are 14 residues in the CDR3. V was clipped by 5 bases and J by 5 bases, with 12 bases between them. The germline V gene encodes CDR1 KGHDR and CDR2 SFDVKD. The CDR3 spells CATSGPVDHQPQHF. In nucleotides, the CDR3 is TGTGCCACCAGTGGTCCTGTGGACCATCAGCCCCAGCATTTT.

The chain combines TRBV28 with TRBJ1-1; TRBD1 matches 7 bases. Trimming cost V 5 bases and J 4 bases; bases outside gene matches: 13. Germline V gene lookup returns CDR1 MDHEN and CDR2 SYDVKM. The CDR3 covers 16 residues. CDR3 amino acids: CASSLKTGSESTEAFF. In nucleotides, the CDR3 is TGTGCCAGCAGTCTGAAGACAGGGTCTGAGAGCACTGAAGCTTTCTTT. The full variable domain, rest sourced from reference TRBV28 and TRBJ1-1, is DVKVTQSSRYLVKRTGEKVFLECVQDMDHENMFWYRQDPGLGLRLIYFSYDVKMKEKGDIPEGYSVSREKKERFSLILESASTNQTSMYLCASSLKTGSESTEAFFGQGTRLTVV.

In this sample, this clone turned up once. The chain uses TRBV28 and TRBJ1-5, with D unclear. CDR1 MDHEN and CDR2 SYDVKM come from the germline V gene. Deletions cut 6 bases from V and 3 bases from J, with 9 bases between. The CDR3 contains 13 residues. CDR3 sequence reads: CASRLDNNQPQHF. CDR3 DNA sequence: TGTGCCAGCAGACTAGACAACAATCAGCCCCAGCATTTT. Based on the CDR3 plus reference TRBV28 and TRBJ1-5, the full variable domain is DVKVTQSSRYLVKRTGEKVFLECVQDMDHENMFWYRQDPGLGLRLIYFSYDVKMKEKGDIPEGYSVSREKKERFSLILESASTNQTSMYLCASRLDNNQPQHFGDGTRLSIL.

The chain employs TRBV18 and TRBJ1-2; D is undetermined. Germline CDR1 and CDR2: KGHSH and LQKENI. This CDR3 region has 11 residues. With 4 bases removed from V and 6 bases from J, the gap between germline ends came to 6 bases. CDR3 nucleotides: TGTGCCAGCTCACGGAGGGATGGCTACACCTTC. The encoded protein is CASSRRDGYTF.

The chain has TRBV27 and TRBJ1-3, with D possibly TRBD1 on 6 matching bases. The CDR3 sequence is 15 residues long. With 6 bases removed from V and 0 bases from J, the gap between germline ends came to 12 bases. Germline V CDR1 and CDR2: MNHEY, SMNVEV (reference sequence). CDR3 coding DNA: TGTGCCAGCAGCCCGGACAGAAGCTCTGGAAACACCATATATTTT. Translation gives CASSPDRSSGNTIYF.

This chain joins TRBV5-4 and TRBJ2-1, with D perhaps TRBD2 (5 bases). The CDR3 is 14 amino acids. V was cut by 3 bases and J by 4 bases, with 11 bases left in between. Germline V CDR1 and CDR2: SGHNT, YYREEE (reference sequence). The CDR3 protein is CASSSSLGYNEQFF. The CDR3 nucleotides read TGTGCCAGCAGCTCTAGCTTAGGTTACAATGAGCAGTTCTTC.

This clone showed up just once. The gene calls are TRBV28 and TRBJ1-2; 8 positions agree with TRBD1. Trimming cost V 0 bases and J 9 bases; bases outside gene matches: 9. This CDR3 has 15 residues. Germline-derived CDR1 and CDR2 are MDHEN and SYDVKM. CDR3 bases: TGTGCCAGCAGTTTATGGGGCAGGGGGCGTTTTCGCTACACCTTC. Amino acid sequence: CASSLWGRGRFRYTF.

The CDR3 spells CASSWTGTKDTDTQYF. CDR3 DNA: TGCGCCAGCAGCTGGACCGGGACAAAAGACACAGATACGCAGTATTTT. The chain is built from TRBV5-1 and TRBJ2-3, with D perhaps matching TRBD1 (6 bases). The CDR3 contains 16 residues. Trimming stripped 3 bases from V and 2 bases from J, with 16 bases between. Germline V gene data show CDR1 as SGHRS and CDR2 as YFSETQ.

V is TRBV7-2 and J is TRBJ1-5; D is ambiguous. The germline V gene encodes CDR1 SGHTA and CDR2 FQGNSA. The CDR3 is made up of 16 amino acids. Trimming removed 1 base from V and 7 bases from J, with 17 bases in between. In DNA, the CDR3 is TGTGCCAGCAGCTTAGGAGGGCAGGCACAAGGGCAGCCCCAGCATTTT. It is translated as CASSLGGQAQGQPQHF.